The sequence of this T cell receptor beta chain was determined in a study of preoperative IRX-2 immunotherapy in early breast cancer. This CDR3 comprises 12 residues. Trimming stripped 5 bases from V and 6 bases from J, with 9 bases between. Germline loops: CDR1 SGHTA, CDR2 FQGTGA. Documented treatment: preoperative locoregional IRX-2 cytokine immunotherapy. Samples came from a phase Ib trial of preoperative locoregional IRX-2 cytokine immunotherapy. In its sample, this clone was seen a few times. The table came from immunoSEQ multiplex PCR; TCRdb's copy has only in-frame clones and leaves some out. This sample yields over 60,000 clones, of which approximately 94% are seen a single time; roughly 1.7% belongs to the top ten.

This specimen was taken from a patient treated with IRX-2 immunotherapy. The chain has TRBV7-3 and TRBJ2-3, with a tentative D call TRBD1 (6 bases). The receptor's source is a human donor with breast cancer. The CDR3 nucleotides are TGTGCCAGCAGCGTAGGGGGTGATACGCAGTATTTT. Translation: CASSVGGDTQYF.